Here is one TCR beta chain with its context. There is no known antigen for this receptor. Per-nucleotide qualities are absent, and no much larger clonotype sits a single base away. The healthy control group was made up of around 40 blood donors, and the Finnish Red Cross blood service supplied their buffy coats. All TCR-sequenced material derived from peripheral blood: patient blood samples and healthy donor buffy coats. Peripheral blood mononuclear cells were isolated by Ficoll-Hypaque gradient centrifugation. CD4+ cells were purified magnetically from the buffy coats of healthy controls. The Gentra Puregene Cell and Tissue kit was used to extract genomic DNA, and a Qubit 2.0 fluorometer was used to measure the amount of genomic DNA. The immunoSEQ assay at survey resolution was used to sequence TCRbeta rearrangements from genomic DNA. Processing in the source paper ran as follows. A lowest detectable productive clonotype frequency of 2.59 x 10-5 was observed in the TCR sequencing data. Only productive TCRbeta rearrangements, meaning sequences that were complete and in-frame, were kept for the analyses. The clonality of each sample was calculated as Simpson clonality in the immunoSEQ Analyzer version 3.0. Clones were grouped by frequency into very rare, small, medium, large (1-20%) or hyperexpanded (>20%) categories. Generation probabilities were estimated with OLGA 1.2.3, V-gene circos plots were made with VDJtools, specificities were looked up in VDJdb, and CDR3 motifs were identified with GLIPH. TCRdb's version of the immuneACCESS table is confined to in-frame rearrangements and falls short of the full clone set. An unresolved V gene accounts for under half of the shortfall where checked; the remainder is of unknown origin. The V and J calls and the clone size are those of that table, but D and trimming were determined from the DNA. The sample table contains about 32,000 clones; only one count was recorded for approximately 86% of them. The top ten clonotypes cover about 4.6% of the sample.

The germline V gene gives CDR1 as MNHNS and CDR2 as SASEGT. V is cut by 3 bases and J by 4 bases, and the space between the germline ends is 21 bases. There are 17 amino acids in the CDR3, from cysteine to phenylalanine inclusive. This entry keeps only the CDR3 DNA: 51 bases, framed from base 1. The data belong to a study of STAT5B mutations in CD4+ large granular lymphocyte leukemia (dated by TCRdb to about 2022). For the wider study: Among healthy controls, the CDR3 'QG' motif was associated with a particular HLA allele. The TCRbeta repertoires of CD4+ T-cell large granular lymphocyte leukemia patients were compared with the TCRbeta repertoires of healthy blood donors. Flow cytometry on FACSCanto II or FACSVerse showed that the purified fractions were more than 95% pure among lymphocytes. The research as a whole found: Enrichment of TRBV06-family usage was observed among the top patient clones (8/27) relative to healthy controls (2/35). Each patient's main leukemic clonotypes were private, but more than 20% of these clonotypes showed up at low frequency in the non-leukemic repertoires of other patients. Data were not HLA-matched; higher clonality in CD4+ versus CD8+ T-LGLL could reflect the relatively small sample size. Greater clonality appeared to be present in CD4-sorted patient repertoires than in healthy CD4+ repertoires, and the difference was retained after the putative leukemic clones were removed.

Sequenced input: CD4+ T cells from blood buffy coats. The clonotype originates from a human donor in good health. The chain uses TRBV6-1 and TRBJ2-5, with the D gene not clear enough to name. The CDR3 sequence is CASSDRPLAKTVETQYF. The base sequence is TGTGCCAGCAGTGACAGGCCTCTGGCCAAGACTGTAGAGACCCAGTACTTC.